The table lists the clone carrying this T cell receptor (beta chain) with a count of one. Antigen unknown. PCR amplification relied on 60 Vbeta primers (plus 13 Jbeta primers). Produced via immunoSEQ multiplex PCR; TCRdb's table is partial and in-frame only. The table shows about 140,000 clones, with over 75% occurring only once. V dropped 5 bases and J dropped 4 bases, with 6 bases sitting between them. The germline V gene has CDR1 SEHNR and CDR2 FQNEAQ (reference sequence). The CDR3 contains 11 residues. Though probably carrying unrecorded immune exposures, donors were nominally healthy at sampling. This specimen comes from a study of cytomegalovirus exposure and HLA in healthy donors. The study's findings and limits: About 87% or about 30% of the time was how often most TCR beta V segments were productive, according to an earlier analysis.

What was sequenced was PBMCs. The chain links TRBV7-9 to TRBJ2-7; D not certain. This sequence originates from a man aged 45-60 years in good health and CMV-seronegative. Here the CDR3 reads CASSQAYEQYF. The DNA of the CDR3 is TGTGCCAGCAGCCAGGCTTACGAGCAGTACTTC.